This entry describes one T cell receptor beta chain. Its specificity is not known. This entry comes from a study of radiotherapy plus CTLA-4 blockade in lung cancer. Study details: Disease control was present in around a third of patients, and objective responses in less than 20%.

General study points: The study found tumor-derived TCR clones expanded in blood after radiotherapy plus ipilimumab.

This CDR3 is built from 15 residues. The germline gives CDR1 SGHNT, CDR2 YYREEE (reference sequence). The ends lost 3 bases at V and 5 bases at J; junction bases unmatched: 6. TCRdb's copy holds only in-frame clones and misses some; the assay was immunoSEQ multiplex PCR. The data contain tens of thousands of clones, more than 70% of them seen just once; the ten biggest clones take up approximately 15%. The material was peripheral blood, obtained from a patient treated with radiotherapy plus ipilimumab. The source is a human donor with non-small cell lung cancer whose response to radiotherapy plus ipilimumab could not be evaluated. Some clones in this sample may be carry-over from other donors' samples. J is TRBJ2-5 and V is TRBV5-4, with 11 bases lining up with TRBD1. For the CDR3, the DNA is TGTGCCAGCAGCTCCGGGACAGGGGGTAGGGAGACCCAGTACTTC. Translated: CASSSGTGGRETQYF.